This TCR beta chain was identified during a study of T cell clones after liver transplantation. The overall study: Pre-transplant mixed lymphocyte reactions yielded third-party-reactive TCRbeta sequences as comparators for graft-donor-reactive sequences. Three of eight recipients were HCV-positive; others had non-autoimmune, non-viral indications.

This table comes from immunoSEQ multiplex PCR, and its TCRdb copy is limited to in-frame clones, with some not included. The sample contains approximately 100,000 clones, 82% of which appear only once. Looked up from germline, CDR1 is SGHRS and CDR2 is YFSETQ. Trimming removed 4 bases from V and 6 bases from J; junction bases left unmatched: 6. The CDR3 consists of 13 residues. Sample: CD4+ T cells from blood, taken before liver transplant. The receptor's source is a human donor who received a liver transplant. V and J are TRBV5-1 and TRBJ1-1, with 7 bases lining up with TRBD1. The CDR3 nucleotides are TGCGCCAGCAGCGGAATCAGGGGGTCTGAAGCTTTCTTT. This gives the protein CASSGIRGSEAFF.